The clone carrying this T cell receptor (beta chain) showed up many times. As yet, its antigen is unknown. This sample's TCRbeta library carried unique molecular identifier barcodes. TCRdb redid the calling of the PCR reads with MiXCR, one entry per CDR3 protein. The sample contains 70,000 to 95,000 distinct CDR3 sequences, 15% to 20% of which appear only once. The sample is drawn from a study of T-cell reconstitution after alpha-beta-depleted transplantation in children. Study-wide points: From newly produced T cells came most of the T-cell counts and diversity one year after transplant.

The CDR3 loop spans 15 amino acids. Unmatched junction bases numbered 4, after V lost 1 base and J lost 4 bases. The sequence came from a male patient aged 2-10 years who had a stem cell transplant for acute lymphoblastic leukemia, so the T cells may come from the graft donor. The J gene is TRBJ2-1, the V gene TRBV12-3 or TRBV12-4, with 7 bases fitting TRBD2. The specimen was PBMCs, mostly from graft donor cells, collected 360 days after TCRalphabeta/CD19-depleted stem cell transplant. CDR3: CASSLDGRSYNEQFF. Here the CDR3 DNA reads TGTGCCAGCAGTTTAGACGGGAGGTCTTACAATGAGCAGTTCTTC.